The 14 T cell receptor beta chains presented below share a single source sample, sequenced in a study of cytomegalovirus exposure and HLA in healthy donors. PCR was performed using 60 Vbeta and 13 Jbeta primers. Clones were read by immunoSEQ multiplex PCR, and TCRdb kept only the in-frame ones, dropping some. The sample contains about 190,000 clones, roughly 74% of which appear only once. Sequenced sample: PBMCs. These receptor sequences come from a woman younger than 45 in good health and CMV-seropositive.

About this clone itself: The DNA is omitted, as the CDR3 cannot be located on it reliably, and the CDR3 follows TCRdb's listing. The V and J genes are TRBV19 and TRBJ2-1; the table's D gene call, TRBD2, was not cross checked with the DNA. CDR1 is LNHDA and CDR2 is SQIVND in the germline V gene (reference sequence). With termini counted, the CDR3 has 14 amino acids. CDR3 sequence reads: CAKDYLCSHNEQFF.

J is TRBJ1-1 and V is TRBV5-1; D might be TRBD1 (5 bases). V was clipped by 0 bases and J by 0 bases, with 9 bases between them. CDR1 is SGHRS and CDR2 is YFSETQ in the germline V gene. This CDR3 is 15 amino acids long. CDR3 sequence (DNA): TGCGCCAGCAGCTTGGATCAGGGTATGAACACTGAAGCTTTCTTT. It codes for CASSLDQGMNTEAFF.

The rearrangement uses TRBV19 and TRBJ1-5, with 8 bases that match TRBD1. J was trimmed by 7 bases and V by 5 bases; bases with no gene match: 13. Germline assignment: CDR1 LNHDA and CDR2 SQIVND (reference sequence). There are 16 residues in the CDR3. The CDR3 nucleotides are TGTGCCAGTAGTTTCTCGATGGACAGGGTAGGACAGCCCCAGCATTTT. This gives the protein CASSFSMDRVGQPQHF.

The chain has TRBV13 and TRBJ2-3; 12 bases align to TRBD2. Germline loops: CDR1 PRHDT, CDR2 FYEKMQ (reference sequence). The CDR3 length is 21 residues. With V trimmed by 3 bases and J by 3 bases, 19 bases remained unmatched. The CDR3 spells CASSFFTEWLAGGRTTDTQYF. CDR3 nucleotides: TGTGCCAGCAGCTTCTTCACCGAGTGGCTAGCGGGAGGGCGGACGACAGATACGCAGTATTTT.

V usage is TRBV7-2 and J usage is TRBJ2-7, with 14 bases aligning to TRBD2. Germline V gene sequence: CDR1 SGHTA, CDR2 FQGNSA. V was clipped by 1 base and J by 4 bases; unmatched bases: 0. The CDR3 totals 15 residues. CDR3 protein: CASSLGTSGGYEQYF. As DNA, the CDR3 is TGTGCCAGCAGCTTAGGGACTAGCGGGGGGTACGAGCAGTACTTC.

This clone turned up a few times. The chain uses TRBV5-1 and TRBJ2-5, with unresolved D. Germline V gives CDR1 SGHRS, CDR2 YFSETQ. V was pared by 4 bases and J by 5 bases, with 6 bases between. The CDR3 sequence is 11 residues long. The DNA of the CDR3 is TGCGCCAGCAGCATTGAGGAGACCCAGTACTTC. Its translation is CASSIEETQYF.

The rearrangement joins TRBV20-1 to TRBJ2-7, with 7 bases identical to TRBD2. The CDR3 length is 11 residues. Germline CDR1 and CDR2: DFQATT and SNEGSKA (reference sequence). The CDR3 DNA sequence: TGCAGCCTCTACCCGGGGGGCGAGCAGTACTTC. Its protein product is CSLYPGGEQYF.

J is TRBJ2-5 and V is TRBV11-3; D perhaps matches TRBD2 (6 bases). From germline, CDR1 is SGHNT and CDR2 YENEEA. There are 13 residues in the CDR3. Trimming took 1 base from V and 5 from J, leaving 8 bases between them. The CDR3 sequence: CASSLGGEETQYF. DNA of the CDR3: TGTGCCAGCAGCTTAGGGGGGGAGGAGACCCAGTACTTC.

The chain joins TRBV19 to TRBJ2-2; 7 bases match TRBD1. The CDR3 contains 15 residues. The trim removed 5 bases at V and 2 bases at J, leaving 5 bases unmatched. The germline V gene has CDR1 LNHDA and CDR2 SQIVND (reference sequence). The DNA for the CDR3 is TGTGCCAGTAGTCGTGACAGGGCTAACACCGGGGAGCTGTTTTTT. Protein: CASSRDRANTGELFF.

This chain links TRBV6-5 with TRBJ2-7, with 8 bases aligning to TRBD2. Trimming cost V 7 bases and J 5 bases; bases outside gene matches: 4. The CDR3 contains 12 residues. The V gene's germline CDR1 is MNHEY and CDR2 SVGAGI. The CDR3 DNA is TGTGCCAGCACCTCCGGGGGGGACGAGCAGTACTTC. This translates into CASTSGGDEQYF.

V usage is TRBV4-1 and J usage is TRBJ2-6; 9 nucleotides line up with TRBD1. Trimming took 4 bases from V and 1 from J; bases not matched to a gene: 11. Germline-derived CDR1 and CDR2 are MGHRA and YSYEKL. This CDR3 is built from 19 residues. CDR3 DNA: TGCGCCAGCAGCCCAAGCAAACAGGGGGCAAGGTCTGGGGCCAACGTCCTGACTTTC. Protein product: CASSPSKQGARSGANVLTF.

This chain connects TRBV10-3 to TRBJ2-3, with D possibly TRBD2 on 5 matching bases. The ends were cut back, 4 bases at V and 0 bases at J, with 8 bases in the middle. The length of the CDR3 is 14 residues. Germline CDR1 is ENHRY and CDR2 is SYGVKD. The CDR3 reads CAISVGDSTDTQYF. The CDR3 DNA is TGTGCCATCAGTGTCGGGGATAGCACAGATACGCAGTATTTT.

The genes are TRBV28 and TRBJ1-2; possibly TRBD1 for D (6 bases). CDR3 size: 16 residues. Germline CDR1 and CDR2: MDHEN and SYDVKM. The V end lost 1 base, the J end lost 4 bases, and 16 bases lay between the germline ends. The CDR3, as DNA: TGTGCCAGCAGTTTATATTCAGGGGAGAATCGCTATGGCTACACCTTC. Its translation is CASSLYSGENRYGYTF.

This clone was detected only a few times. J is TRBJ2-2 and V is TRBV19; 7 nucleotides agree with TRBD1. This CDR3 comprises 17 residues. Trimming took 1 base from V and 6 from J; bases not matched to a gene: 11. Germline values: CDR1 LNHDA, CDR2 SQIVND (reference sequence). CDR3 residues: CASSIGRRDRAPGELFF. In nucleotides, the CDR3 is TGTGCCAGTAGTATAGGGCGTCGGGACAGAGCGCCCGGGGAGCTGTTTTTT.